Included here is one T cell receptor (beta chain) sequence, with context. Profiling relied on immunoSEQ multiplex PCR, and the TCRdb table lists in-frame clones only, not all of them. In the table there are hundreds of thousands of clones, 92% of which are singletons. The entry originates in a study of Ad26.COV2.S vaccination and SARS-CoV-2 variants. The treatment is: 15 to 20 received Ad26.COV2.S at low or high dose, single or two shots; roughly five received placebo; per-sample allocation not given. Sampling took place 63 days after the first vaccine or placebo injection. Adults aged 18-55 years in Boston included the donor. The CDR3 has 14 amino acids. CDR1 and CDR2 from the germline V gene are LGHNA and YSLEER. Trimming removed 0 bases from V and 4 bases from J, with 8 bases in between.

The source of this sequence is a person between 18 and 65 years old who received the Ad26.COV2.S COVID-19 vaccine or a placebo. The material sequenced was peripheral blood, taken in a trial of Ad26.COV2.S vaccine versus placebo. This rearrangement joins TRBV4-3 to TRBJ2-3; D possibly corresponds to TRBD1 (5 bases). This chain's CDR3 is CASSQELGPDTQYF. The CDR3 region has the DNA TGCGCCAGCAGCCAAGAGCTGGGGCCAGATACGCAGTATTTT.